Below are 17 T cell receptor beta chains sequenced from a single sample in a study of T cell repertoires in cytomegalovirus infection. MiXCR, applied by TCRdb to the reads, yields one record per CDR3 protein. In the table there are nearly 550,000 distinct CDR3 sequences, 15% to 20% of which are singletons. What was sequenced was CD8+ T cells from PBMCs. The receptors were sampled from a human donor in good health (CMV status not recorded). Some clones in this sample may be carry-over from other donors' samples.

J is TRBJ2-2 and V is TRBV7-6; 8 nucleotides agree with TRBD1. The CDR3 sequence is 16 residues long. CDR1 and CDR2 from the germline V gene are SGHVS and FNYEAQ. The junction had 11 bases not matched to a gene; V was cut back by 4 bases and J by 7 bases. The CDR3 protein is CASSSPGTGRHGELFF. The CDR3 nucleotides read TGTGCCAGCAGCTCCCCCGGGACAGGCAGACACGGGGAGCTGTTTTTT. Full variable domain (remainder filled in from reference TRBV7-6 and TRBJ2-2): GAGVSQSPRYKVTKRGQDVALRCDPISGHVSLYWYRQALGQGPEFLTYFNYEAQQDKSGLPNDRFSAERPEGSISTLTIQRTEQRDSAMYRCASSSPGTGRHGELFFGEGSRLTVL.

This clonotype has at least ten counts. The V call is TRBV27, the J call TRBJ2-7; 8 bases align to TRBD2. CDR1 and CDR2 (germline): MNHEY, SMNVEV (reference sequence). The V and J ends lost 0 bases and 0 bases, in that order; junction bases with no gene match: 7. The length of the CDR3 is 17 residues. The CDR3 sequence: CASSLSWSTSGSYEQYF. In nucleotides, the CDR3 is TGTGCCAGCAGTTTATCGTGGTCTACTAGCGGCTCCTACGAGCAGTACTTC.

The rearrangement joins TRBV19 to TRBJ2-5, with 7 bases that match TRBD1. Germline CDR1 reads LNHDA; CDR2 reads SQIVND (reference sequence). V dropped 6 bases and J dropped 0; count of bases not matched to a gene: 7. The CDR3 length is 15 residues. Here the CDR3 reads CASSPGQTYQETQYF. The CDR3, as DNA: TGTGCCAGTAGCCCGGGACAGACATACCAAGAGACCCAGTACTTC.

This clonotype showed up just a few times. The chain joins TRBV5-5 to TRBJ2-7; weak D call: TRBD1 (6 bases). The CDR3 sequence is 16 residues long. Germline V gene sequence: CDR1 SGHKS, CDR2 YYEKEE (reference sequence). V was pared by 0 bases and J by 4 bases, with 17 bases between. Written as DNA, the CDR3 is TGTGCCAGCAGCTTGGGCCTCGGGACACGGATTTACGAGCAGTACTTC. Translating it yields CASSLGLGTRIYEQYF.

Only a few counts were recorded for this clonotype. This chain links TRBV6-8 with TRBJ2-1, with 7 bases identical to TRBD2. This CDR3 has 13 amino acids. The germline CDR1 and CDR2 sequences are MNHGY and SAAAGT. Trimming cost V 6 bases and J 3 bases; bases outside gene matches: 2. CDR3 in amino acids: CASRGEGYNEQFF. Written as DNA, the CDR3 is TGTGCCAGCAGGGGGGAGGGCTACAATGAGCAGTTCTTC.

Turning to this clonotype: One base away lies a much larger clone, so this may be a sequencing read error. The chain couples TRBV15 to TRBJ2-4; 10 positions agree with TRBD2. CDR1 is LNHNV, CDR2 YYDKDF, per germline (reference sequence). V gave up 9 bases and J gave up 11 bases; unmatched junction bases: 13. The CDR3 is 14 amino acids. The CDR3 is CATTSGAEGGFQYF. The CDR3 coding sequence is TGTGCCACAACTAGCGGGGCCGAAGGAGGCTTTCAGTACTTC.

Ten or more counts support this clonotype. The rearrangement uses TRBV5-1 and TRBJ2-3; no clear D gene. This CDR3 has 14 amino acids. V was cut by 0 bases and J by 4 bases, with 9 bases left in between. Germline loops: CDR1 SGHRS, CDR2 YFSETQ. The CDR3 DNA reads TGCGCCAGCAGCTTGGAGGTATCCCCAGATACGCAGTATTTT. Translation: CASSLEVSPDTQYF.

This clonotype was counted between two and nine times. J is TRBJ2-4 and V is TRBV7-9; unclear D gene. Germline CDR1 SEHNR, CDR2 FQNEAQ (reference sequence). V lost 4 bases to trimming and J lost 4 bases, with 8 bases between them. The length of the CDR3 is 13 residues. Written as DNA, the CDR3 is TGTGCCAGCAGCTCCCGACTTAAAAACATTCAGTACTTC. Its translation is CASSSRLKNIQYF.

This clonotype came up many times. The rearrangement links TRBV12-3 or TRBV12-4 to TRBJ1-4; D unclear. CDR3 length: 14 amino acids. V was cut by 1 base and J by 9 bases, with 12 bases left in between. CDR3 nucleotides: TGTGCCAGCAGTTTAGGGCCCGGTGGACAAAAACTGTTTTTT. Its protein product is CASSLGPGGQKLFF.

The chain has TRBV9 and TRBJ1-1; 7 bases align to TRBD1. CDR1 and CDR2 from the germline V gene are SGDLS and YYNGEE. The CDR3 loop spans 13 amino acids. V lost 4 bases to trimming and J lost 7 bases; unmatched junction nucleotides: 7. The CDR3 loop reads CASSPGTAIEAFF. CDR3 coding DNA: TGTGCCAGCAGCCCTGGGACAGCCATTGAAGCTTTCTTT.

This clonotype appeared many times. The chain joins TRBV7-6 to TRBJ2-3; D is possibly TRBD1 (5 bases). V lost 6 bases and J lost 1, with 14 bases in between. Germline V gives CDR1 SGHVS, CDR2 FNYEAQ. This CDR3 spans 15 amino acids. The CDR3 coding sequence is TGTGCCAGCAGTTCCAGGGTGACGGGCACAGATACGCAGTATTTT. Protein sequence: CASSSRVTGTDTQYF.

This clonotype has at least ten counts. The chain couples TRBV28 to TRBJ2-1; 10 nucleotides match TRBD2. Per the germline V gene, CDR1 is MDHEN and CDR2 is SYDVKM. The CDR3 has 16 amino acids. With 6 bases clipped from V and 8 bases from J, the junction kept 13 bases outside the gene matches. The DNA of the CDR3 is TGTGCCAGCAGGGCCCTCAGAGCGGGAGGGCCCGATGAGCAGTTCTTC. Residues: CASRALRAGGPDEQFF. Complete variable domain (other parts from reference TRBV28 and TRBJ2-1): DVKVTQSSRYLVKRTGEKVFLECVQDMDHENMFWYRQDPGLGLRLIYFSYDVKMKEKGDIPEGYSVSREKKERFSLILESASTNQTSMYLCASRALRAGGPDEQFFGPGTRLTVL.

The rearrangement uses TRBV6-5 and TRBJ1-1; the match to TRBD1 covers 11 bases. This CDR3 is 14 amino acids long. Germline trimming cut 6 bases from V and 1 base from J; bases unmatched to any gene: 1. Germline-derived CDR1 and CDR2 are MNHEY and SVGAGI. The CDR3 nucleotides read TGTGCCAGCAGGGACAGGGGGCCGAACACTGAAGCTTTCTTT. This gives the protein CASRDRGPNTEAFF.

This clonotype appeared many times. The chain joins TRBV7-2 to TRBJ1-6; no firm D call. This CDR3 comprises 17 residues. From germline, CDR1 is SGHTA and CDR2 FQGNSA. V dropped 1 base and J dropped 6 bases, with 16 bases sitting between them. The CDR3 sequence is CASSLVTASGGNSPLHF. CDR3 DNA sequence: TGTGCCAGCAGCTTAGTTACAGCGTCCGGTGGTAATTCACCCCTCCACTTT. Supplemented by reference TRBV7-2 and TRBJ1-6, the full variable domain reads GAGVSQSPSNKVTEKGKDVELRCDPISGHTALYWYRQSLGQGLEFLIYFQGNSAPDKSGLPSDRFSAERTGGSVSTLTIQRTQQEDSAVYLCASSLVTASGGNSPLHFGNGTRLTVT.

A word on this clonotype: The DNA is left out, because the CDR3 cannot be placed on it with certainty; the CDR3 is given as TCRdb lists it. The chain carries TRBV27 and TRBJ2-1. The V gene's germline CDR1 is MNHEY and CDR2 SMNVEV (reference sequence). The CDR3 totals 13 residues, both ends included. The CDR3 sequence: CASSTSKSREQFF.

This clonotype was detected many times. The chain employs TRBV19 and TRBJ1-2, with TRBD1 identical over 10 bases. The germline V gene encodes CDR1 LNHDA and CDR2 SQIVND (reference sequence). After removal of 6 bases from V and 6 bases from J, the junction contained 7 bases not matched to a gene. The CDR3 sequence is 14 residues long. CDR3 DNA: TGTGCCAGTAGCCCTTTTGGACAGGGGGATGGCTACACCTTC. As protein: CASSPFGQGDGYTF.

This clonotype has only a few counts. This rearrangement joins TRBV24-1 to TRBJ2-7, with unresolved D. The CDR3 has 14 residues. CDR1 and CDR2 from the germline V gene are KGHDR and SFDVKD. The ends were cut back, 9 bases at V and 5 bases at J, with 19 bases in the middle. The CDR3 sequence is CATQSDKTGDEQYF. The CDR3 DNA sequence: TGTGCCACCCAGTCCGATAAAACTGGTGACGAGCAGTACTTC.